Sequencing of this TCR beta chain was carried out in a study of OX40 agonist ivuxolimab in advanced cancers. Overall study context: Ivuxolimab is a fully human IgG2 antibody that activates OX40 (CD134). Dose-escalation patients had hepatocellular carcinoma, melanoma, renal cell or head and neck cancer.

This CDR3 comprises 17 residues. J lost 4 bases, V lost 4 bases, and 7 bases had no gene match. CDR1 is SGHRS, CDR2 YFSETQ, per germline. The protocol was immunoSEQ multiplex PCR, while the TCRdb copy is restricted to in-frame clones and leaves out a portion. The profile shows approximately 92,000 clones, around 94% of them singletons. Regarding the study as a whole: Nonresponders, in some cases, also had low normalized T-cell clonal expansion. Clonal expansion in partial responders at 0.1-3.0 mg/kg ranked among the lowest.

Regarding this clone: What it binds is unknown.

The clonotype was recovered from an adult with an advanced solid tumor such as melanoma, head and neck, liver or kidney cancer. The rearrangement uses TRBV5-1 and TRBJ2-3; 15 nucleotides agree with TRBD2. The source was CD4+ or CD8+ T cells sorted from blood, collected in a trial of the OX40 agonist ivuxolimab. This CDR3 is CASSPGTSGGPPDTQYF. CDR3 in DNA: TGCGCCAGCAGCCCGGGGACTAGCGGGGGGCCGCCAGATACGCAGTATTTT.